This TCR beta chain is drawn from a study of T cell clonality in common variable immunodeficiency (dated by TCRdb to 2015 to 2017). The paper as a whole reports these results and caveats: TCRbeta clonality was higher in CVID subjects than in healthy controls (t-test p = 0.018), and the increase was most characteristic of about a third of subjects. Correlations between repertoire features and clinical complications were limited by patient heterogeneity within the CVID cohort. Although equal DNA input was used, an average of about 85,000 unique sequences per sample was obtained for controls, compared with about 31,547 for CVID samples. The authors noted that sequencing repertoires of T cell subpopulations would be needed to clarify what caused the increased clonality in CVID. Reportedly, TCRbeta sequences from CVID had fewer deletions and N-nucleotide insertions, and highly modified clones with 13 or more V deletions were absent from CVID. CVID subjects shared fewer TCRbeta clones with each other than healthy controls did (p < 0.0001).

For sequencing, equivalent amounts of genomic DNA were input from CVID and control samples. For every sample, a 60 bp segment covering the rearranged TCRbeta CDR3 region was amplified and then sequenced. TCRbeta amplification used the immunoSEQ assay, a bias-corrected multiplex PCR with high-throughput sequencing. For the original study's pipeline: Every unique nucleotide sequence counted as a clone and was annotated with V, D and J genes, copy number and frequency. Sequences were labeled productive if in frame, and non-productive if out of frame or containing stop codons. As previously described, clonality was calculated on the basis of Shannon's entropy. The predicted amino acid sequences of productive clones were used to derive the mean CDR3 Kyte-Doolittle hydropathy. Using the R hclust function, scaled V gene usage was clustered hierarchically with Manhattan distance and complete linkage. Sharing of clones by CDR3 amino acid sequence was evaluated through resampling of 12 repertoires per group over 100 rounds. The repertoires were searched for more than 65 published EBV-specific and some 250 published CMV-specific TCRbeta sequences. A couple of CVID samples that yielded fewer than 10,000 sequences were excluded from the analysis, so around 40 CVID repertoires were retained. Entries here come from immuneACCESS through TCRdb and include only in-frame sequences with V and J called. Some clones fail to appear in such tables; in the studies checked, an unresolved V gene covers under half of the shortfall, and the cause of the remainder is unknown. V, J and clone size reflect that table, while D and trimming were determined from the DNA. The sample comprises around 40,000 clones, and every one was counted more than once. 2.5% to 3% of the sample is held by the ten biggest clonotypes.

Predominantly Caucasian heritage was noted among both the CVID patients and the healthy controls. Heparinized peripheral whole blood samples of about 4.5 to 9 ml were collected from each donor. Genomic DNA from adults with common variable immune deficiency (CVID) and from healthy adult controls was the source for sequencing TCRbeta CDR3 repertoires. The control group comprised 22 healthy adult volunteers, roughly twelve female and about 10 male, aged roughly 23 to 66 years with a mean age of roughly 35. Diluted blood was density-centrifuged over Hypaque 1077 or Ficoll-Paque to isolate peripheral blood mononuclear cells. Genomic DNA was extracted from unsorted mononuclear cells by Qiagen column purification or by a centrifugation-based method. The CDR3 measures 15 amino acids from cysteine to phenylalanine. The DNA covers only part of the CDR3, 36 bases in frame from base 1. Germline trimming: 5 bases from V, 7 bases from J; junction bases outside gene matches: 7.

At least ten counts were recorded for this clone. No antigen is known for it. The read falls 3 residues short of the CDR3 end, and the missing part is taken from the germline J gene. The sequence links TRBV12-3 or TRBV12-4 to TRBJ2-3, and TRBD2 matches 12 of the central bases. The specimen sequenced was peripheral blood mononuclear cells. This sequence was found in a person between 18 and 75 years old in good health. This receptor has the CDR3 CASSPSGRAPNTQYF. The CDR3 bases that were read are TGTGCCAGCAGTCCTAGCGGGAGGGCCCCAAATACG.